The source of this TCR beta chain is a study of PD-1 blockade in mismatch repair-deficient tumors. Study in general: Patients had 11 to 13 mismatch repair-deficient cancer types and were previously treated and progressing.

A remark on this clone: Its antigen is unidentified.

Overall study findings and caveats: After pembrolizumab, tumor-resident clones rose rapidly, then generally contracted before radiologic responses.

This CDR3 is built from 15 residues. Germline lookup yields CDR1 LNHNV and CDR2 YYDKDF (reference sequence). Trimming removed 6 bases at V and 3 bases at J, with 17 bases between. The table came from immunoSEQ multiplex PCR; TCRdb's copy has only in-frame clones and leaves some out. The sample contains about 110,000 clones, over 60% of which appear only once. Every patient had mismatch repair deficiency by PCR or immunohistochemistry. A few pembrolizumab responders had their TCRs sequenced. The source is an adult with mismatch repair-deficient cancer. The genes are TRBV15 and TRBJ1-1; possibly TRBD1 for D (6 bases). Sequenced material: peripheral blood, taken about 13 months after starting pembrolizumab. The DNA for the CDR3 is TGTGCCACCAGGGTTAGTGCGGGGGCGCACACTGAAGCTTTCTTT. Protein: CATRVSAGAHTEAFF.